This T cell receptor (beta chain) comes out of a study of cytomegalovirus exposure and HLA in healthy donors. Study-level points and caveats: Reports described diagnosis of cytomegalovirus status by the classifier as highly specific and sensitive. Researchers catalogued some 160 TCR beta chains as cytomegalovirus-associated. In vitro testing confirmed three CMV-associated chains as specific for CMV antigens.

The repertoire was sequenced with immunoSEQ multiplex PCR; TCRdb's copy has only in-frame clones and lacks some. The sample includes about 330,000 clones, around 87% of them seen just once. V shed 0 bases and J 2 bases; nucleotides not matched to a gene: 3. The length of the CDR3 is 15 residues. In germline, CDR1 is SGDLS, CDR2 YYNGEE. This clone was seen a few times. Antigen unknown. The rearrangement links TRBV9 to TRBJ2-7, with 9 bases aligning to TRBD1. Material for sequencing was PBMCs. This TCR was sampled from a woman in her twenties or thirties in good health and CMV-seropositive. CDR3 region: CASSVGGTGTYEQYF. Written as DNA, the CDR3 is TGTGCCAGCAGCGTAGGAGGGACAGGGACCTACGAGCAGTACTTC.